One and the same sample provided the 31 T cell receptor beta chains below, sequenced in a study of T cell responses to AZD1222 COVID-19 vaccine. Sequencing used immunoSEQ multiplex PCR; TCRdb keeps in-frame clones, though not all of them. The sample records some 120,000 clones, 87% being singletons. The sample consisted of peripheral blood, taken on day 0 of AZD1222 vaccination. Receptor source: an adult in good health.

The J gene is TRBJ2-5, the V gene TRBV4-1, with D perhaps assigned TRBD1 or TRBD2 (5 bases each). The CDR3 has 17 residues. From germline, CDR1 is MGHRA and CDR2 YSYEKL. Trimming cost V 6 bases and J 4 bases, with 24 bases left between them. The CDR3 coding sequence is TGCGCCAGCAGGGGAGTGGGGGAGACGCACCTGGGAGAGACCCAGTACTTC. It is translated as CASRGVGETHLGETQYF.

The V and J genes are TRBV7-9 and TRBJ2-5; 13 bases align to TRBD2. The V and J ends lost 4 bases and 7 bases, in that order; junction bases with no gene match: 9. CDR1 is SEHNR, CDR2 FQNEAQ, per germline (reference sequence). CDR3 length: 16 residues. The CDR3 DNA is TGTGCCAGCAGCTCCCCTGGACTAGCGGGAGCCTTGACCCAGTACTTC. Protein product: CASSSPGLAGALTQYF.

This clone turned up a few times. A read error may produce the germline difference seen at one junction end. The gene calls are TRBV7-3 and TRBJ2-2; TRBD2 is a possible D gene (6 bases). This CDR3 spans 17 amino acids. Germline lookup yields CDR1 SGHTA and CDR2 FQGTGA. CDR3: CASSLRPASAKTGELFF. DNA of the CDR3: TGTGCCAGCAGCTTAAGACCGGCTAGCGCGAAGACCGGGGAGCTGTTTTTT. Filled out from reference TRBV7-3 and TRBJ2-2, the complete variable domain reads GAGVSQTPSNKVTEKGKYVELRCDPISGHTALYWYRQSLGQGPEFLIYFQGTGAADDSGLPNDRFFAVRPEGSVSTLKIQRTERGDSAVYLCASSLRPASAKTGELFFGEGSRLTVL.

The CDR3 protein is CASSVLEAYEQYF. In DNA form, the CDR3 reads TGTGCCAGCAGTGTTCTTGAGGCCTACGAGCAGTACTTC. The gene calls are TRBV11-3 and TRBJ2-7; no reliable D call. Germline V gene data show CDR1 as SGHNT and CDR2 as YENEEA. Trimming shortened V by 6 bases and J by 2 bases, and 11 bases separated the two germline ends. The CDR3 runs to 13 residues.

V gene TRBV9 combines with J gene TRBJ1-1, with a tentative D call TRBD1 (6 bases). The germline gives CDR1 SGDLS, CDR2 YYNGEE. The CDR3 runs 15 residues. V lost 3 bases to trimming and J lost 1 base, with 13 bases between them. Here the CDR3 reads CASSAGRGRNTEAFF. The CDR3 DNA reads TGTGCCAGCAGCGCAGGCAGGGGTAGGAACACTGAAGCTTTCTTT. Variable domain in full (rest from reference TRBV9 and TRBJ1-1): DSGVTQTPKHLITATGQRVTLRCSPRSGDLSVYWYQQSLDQGLQFLIQYYNGEERAKGNILERFSAQQFPDLHSELNLSSLELGDSALYFCASSAGRGRNTEAFFGQGTRLTVV.

The chain has TRBV5-4 and TRBJ2-1; TRBD2 matches 8 bases. The CDR3 contains 15 residues. Germline CDR1 and CDR2: SGHNT and YYREEE (reference sequence). V dropped 5 bases and J dropped 0; count of bases not matched to a gene: 4. CDR3 amino acids: CASRPGGSSYNEQFF. The CDR3, as DNA: TGTGCCAGCAGACCGGGGGGGAGCTCCTACAATGAGCAGTTCTTC.

This clone has just a few counts. CDR3 loop: CASSLASSGGEVSNEQFF. The CDR3 nucleotides are TGTGCCAGCAGCTTAGCCTCTAGCGGGGGGGAAGTTTCCAATGAGCAGTTCTTC. The rearrangement joins TRBV7-8 to TRBJ2-1, with 12 bases aligning to TRBD2. Germline CDR1 and CDR2: SGHVS and FQNEAQ. The CDR3 is 18 residues long. The ends lost 0 bases at V and 6 bases at J; junction bases unmatched: 9.

The V call is TRBV9, the J call TRBJ2-1; 14 nucleotides agree with TRBD2. The germline CDR1 and CDR2 sequences are SGDLS and YYNGEE. The ends lost 5 bases at V and 10 bases at J; junction bases unmatched: 5. The CDR3 totals 14 residues. Here the CDR3 reads CASSGLAGGGEQFF. The CDR3 DNA sequence: TGTGCCAGCAGTGGACTAGCGGGGGGAGGGGAGCAGTTCTTC.

The chain links TRBV19 to TRBJ1-6; the D is unclear. Germline CDR1 is LNHDA and CDR2 is SQIVND (reference sequence). Trimming took off 3 bases at V and 5 bases at J, with 11 bases between the two ends. This CDR3 has 15 amino acids. CDR3: CASSIFVTDNSPLHF. The CDR3 bases are TGTGCCAGTAGTATTTTCGTGACGGATAATTCACCCCTCCACTTT.

The gene calls are TRBV25-1 and TRBJ1-6, with 7 bases fitting TRBD1. Germline V gene data show CDR1 as MGHDK and CDR2 as SYGVNS. The trim removed 9 bases at V and 7 bases at J, leaving 6 bases unmatched. This CDR3 comprises 13 residues. In nucleotides, the CDR3 is TGTGCCAGTACGGACAGGTTCAATTCACCCCTCCACTTT. Amino acid sequence: CASTDRFNSPLHF.

This rearrangement joins TRBV6-5 to TRBJ2-7; 10 nucleotides match TRBD1. V lost 6 bases and J lost 1; bases outside the gene matches: 6. The CDR3 sequence is 15 residues long. Germline CDR1 and CDR2: MNHEY and SVGAGI. The CDR3 spells CASRPTGGPSYEQYF. The DNA of the CDR3 is TGTGCCAGCAGGCCGACAGGGGGCCCTTCCTACGAGCAGTACTTC.

In regard to this clone: An end of the junction does not agree with germline; a read error may underlie this. CDR3 loop: CASLGMGDEQYF. For the CDR3, the DNA is TGTGCCAGCCTCGGCATGGGGGACGAGCAGTATTTC. This chain links TRBV11-3 with TRBJ2-7, with D perhaps assigned TRBD1 or TRBD2 (5 bases each). Germline assignment: CDR1 SGHNT and CDR2 YENEEA. This CDR3 is 12 amino acids long. Looking up the rest from reference TRBV11-3 and TRBJ2-7 gives the full variable domain: EAGVVQSPRYKIIEKKQPVAFWCNPISGHNTLYWYLQNLGQGPELLIRYENEEAVDDSQLPKDRFSAERLKGVDSTLKIQPAELGDSAVYLCASLGMGDEQYFGPGTRLTVT.

This sequence joins TRBV3-1 (or the pseudogene TRBV3-2) and TRBJ1-2; D gene ambiguous. In germline, CDR1 is LGHDT, CDR2 YNNKEL (reference sequence). The CDR3 spans 17 residues. V dropped 1 base and J dropped 6 bases, with 21 bases sitting between them. In DNA, the CDR3 is TGTGCCAGCAGCCAAGCTCCACGTGGGAAATCGATTGATGGCTACACCTTC. As protein: CASSQAPRGKSIDGYTF.

This sequence joins TRBV7-2 and TRBJ2-2; D remains unclear. The CDR3 has 13 residues. The germline CDR1 and CDR2 sequences are SGHTA and FQGNSA. Trimming took off 4 bases at V and 2 bases at J, with 5 bases between the two ends. The CDR3 DNA reads TGTGCCAGCAGCTCGGATAACACCGGGGAGCTGTTTTTT. This translates into CASSSDNTGELFF.

The V gene is TRBV5-4, the J gene TRBJ2-7, with D perhaps TRBD1 or TRBD2 (6 bases each). The V end lost 5 bases, the J end lost 0 bases, and 12 bases lay between the germline ends. CDR3 size: 14 residues. The germline V gene encodes CDR1 SGHNT and CDR2 YYREEE (reference sequence). As DNA, the CDR3 is TGTGCCAGCAGACCCGGGGGCTCCTCCTACGAGCAGTACTTC. Protein: CASRPGGSSYEQYF.

The rearrangement links TRBV10-2 to TRBJ2-5; 7 bases match TRBD1. V was clipped by 7 bases and J by 5 bases; unmatched bases: 13. Per germline, CDR1 WSHSY and CDR2 SAAADI. The CDR3 extends over 15 amino acids. The CDR3 spells CASMVGAGGRETQYF. The CDR3 nucleotides read TGCGCCAGCATGGTTGGGGCAGGGGGTAGGGAGACCCAGTACTTC.

Only a few counts were recorded for this clone. This chain uses TRBV3-1 (or the pseudogene TRBV3-2) with TRBJ2-3; unclear D gene. The CDR3 extends over 13 amino acids. Germline V gene sequence: CDR1 LGHDT, CDR2 YNNKEL (reference sequence). Trimming took 4 bases from V and 1 from J, leaving 6 bases between them. The CDR3 nucleotides are TGTGCCAGCAGCCCCCGGGGCACAGATACGCAGTATTTT. Translation: CASSPRGTDTQYF.

The rearrangement uses TRBV11-3 and TRBJ2-1; D not resolved. Germline lookup yields CDR1 SGHNT and CDR2 YENEEA. The CDR3 runs 14 residues. V lost 0 bases to trimming and J lost 6 bases, with 9 bases between them. CDR3 nucleotides: TGTGCCAGCAGCTTAGATAGTTGGGGCAATGAGCAGTTCTTC. It yields the protein CASSLDSWGNEQFF.

The V gene is TRBV2, the J gene TRBJ1-6; 7 nucleotides match TRBD1. Germline V gene data show CDR1 as SNHLY and CDR2 as FYNNEI. V lost 7 bases to trimming and J lost 8 bases; unmatched junction nucleotides: 11. The CDR3 length is 15 residues. The CDR3 is CASKPRTGAYSPLHF. DNA for the CDR3: TGTGCCAGCAAACCCCGGACAGGCGCGTATTCACCCCTCCACTTT.

The chain recombines TRBV9 with TRBJ2-1, with unresolved D. Trimming removed 9 bases from V and 5 bases from J, with 15 bases in between. The germline CDR1 and CDR2 sequences are SGDLS and YYNGEE. This CDR3 is 13 amino acids long. CDR3 loop: CATSTNVNNEQFF. The DNA of the CDR3 is TGTGCCACCTCGACCAACGTCAACAATGAGCAGTTCTTC.

This clone was detected once. The J gene is TRBJ2-1, the V gene TRBV3-1 (or the pseudogene TRBV3-2), with D perhaps matching TRBD1 or TRBD2 (5 bases each). The CDR3 totals 16 residues. Trimming took 0 bases from V and 9 from J, leaving 18 bases between them. CDR1 is LGHDT, CDR2 YNNKEL, per germline (reference sequence). The CDR3 here is CASSQDPSLLGGEQFF. The CDR3 bases are TGTGCCAGCAGCCAAGATCCAAGCCTTCTTGGGGGTGAGCAGTTCTTC.

This clone has only one observation. DNA of the CDR3: TGTGCCAGCAGCCAAGGGGTTCCGGGCTACACCTTC. Protein sequence: CASSQGVPGYTF. The chain couples TRBV11-3 to TRBJ1-2; the D gene is possibly TRBD1 (5 bases). Germline V gives CDR1 SGHNT, CDR2 YENEEA. The CDR3 extends over 12 amino acids. Deletions cut 5 bases from V and 8 bases from J, with 12 bases between.

The chain employs TRBV9 and TRBJ1-2, with TRBD1 matching 9 bases. The V segment lost 7 bases and the J segment 4 bases; nucleotides outside the gene matches: 14. In germline, CDR1 is SGDLS, CDR2 YYNGEE. This CDR3 contains 16 residues. The CDR3 here is CASSRGWDREGYGYTF. The CDR3 nucleotides read TGTGCCAGCTCACGAGGTTGGGACAGGGAAGGCTATGGCTACACCTTC.

The DNA for the CDR3 is TGTGCCAGCAGCCCGTCGTTGGATATCAATGAAAAACTGTTTTTT. Protein product: CASSPSLDINEKLFF. The V call is TRBV9, the J call TRBJ1-4; D remains ambiguous. CDR3 length: 15 amino acids. Per germline, CDR1 SGDLS and CDR2 YYNGEE. Trimming cost V 4 bases and J 5 bases, with 15 bases left between them.

V usage is TRBV5-5 and J usage is TRBJ2-3; D unclear. V gave up 0 bases and J gave up 4 bases, with 9 bases separating them. Germline assignment: CDR1 SGHKS and CDR2 YYEKEE (reference sequence). The CDR3 is 14 residues long. The CDR3 loop is CASSLGHSPDTQYF. The CDR3 DNA is TGTGCCAGCAGCTTGGGCCATAGCCCAGATACGCAGTATTTT.

The gene calls are TRBV6-4 and TRBJ2-2; a weak D match, TRBD1 (5 bases). This CDR3 has 16 residues. Between the trimmed V and J ends, which lost 0 bases and 7 bases, there was a span of 15 bases. From germline, CDR1 is MRHNA and CDR2 SNTAGT. The CDR3 protein is CASSDSPIQGFGELFF. The CDR3 DNA is TGTGCCAGCAGTGACTCCCCAATCCAGGGTTTCGGGGAGCTGTTTTTT.

The V gene is TRBV6-5, the J gene TRBJ1-1; 10 bases agree with TRBD1. Germline CDR1 reads MNHEY; CDR2 reads SVGAGI. V lost 10 bases, J lost 4 bases, and 6 bases stayed unmatched. The CDR3 contains 13 residues. This CDR3 reads CATRQGARTEAFF. CDR3 sequence (DNA): TGTGCCACCCGACAGGGGGCGCGCACTGAAGCTTTCTTT.

The J gene is TRBJ2-7, the V gene TRBV4-1; 8 bases agree with TRBD1. V was pared by 0 bases and J by 4 bases, with 5 bases of the junction left unmatched. CDR3 size: 15 residues. Looked up from germline, CDR1 is MGHRA and CDR2 is YSYEKL. The CDR3 DNA reads TGCGCCAGCAGCCAAGATCACAGGGGGTTGTACGAGCAGTACTTC. This codes for CASSQDHRGLYEQYF.

The chain combines TRBV18 with TRBJ2-1; D call uncertain. Germline values: CDR1 KGHSH, CDR2 LQKENI. This CDR3 is 13 amino acids long. The V and J ends lost 2 bases and 7 bases respectively, with 9 bases between them. The DNA of the CDR3 is TGTGCCAGCTCACCATCCAGTGGGAATGAGCAGTTCTTC. It specifies CASSPSSGNEQFF.

This chain uses TRBV5-4 with TRBJ1-2, with D possibly TRBD1 on 5 matching bases. Deletions cut 0 bases from V and 3 bases from J, with 15 bases between. The germline CDR1 and CDR2 sequences are SGHNT and YYREEE (reference sequence). The CDR3 is 16 residues long. In DNA form, the CDR3 reads TGTGCCAGCAGCTTGGGAAGGGCAGGGTATTACTATGGCTACACCTTC. This codes for CASSLGRAGYYYGYTF.

The rearrangement joins TRBV3-1 (or the pseudogene TRBV3-2) to TRBJ2-7; 8 nucleotides align to TRBD2. The CDR3 runs 14 residues. Germline trimming cut 4 bases from V and 6 bases from J; bases unmatched to any gene: 8. From germline, CDR1 is LGHDT and CDR2 YNNKEL (reference sequence). The CDR3 loop is CASSPSTGGREQYF. The DNA for the CDR3 is TGTGCCAGCAGCCCCTCAACGGGAGGGCGCGAGCAGTACTTC.